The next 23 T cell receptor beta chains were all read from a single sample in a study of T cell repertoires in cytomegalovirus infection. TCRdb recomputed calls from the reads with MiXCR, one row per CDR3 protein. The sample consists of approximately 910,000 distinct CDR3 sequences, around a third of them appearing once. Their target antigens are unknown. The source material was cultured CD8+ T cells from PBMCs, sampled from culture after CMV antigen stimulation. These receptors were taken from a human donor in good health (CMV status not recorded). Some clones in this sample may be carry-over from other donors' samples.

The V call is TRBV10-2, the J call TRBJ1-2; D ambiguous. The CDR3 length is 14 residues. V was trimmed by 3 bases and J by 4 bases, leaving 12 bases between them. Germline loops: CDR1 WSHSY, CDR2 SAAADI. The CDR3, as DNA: TGCGCCAGCAGTGATCGGTCGGCGGTCTATGGCTACACCTTC. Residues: CASSDRSAVYGYTF.

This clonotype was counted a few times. As DNA, the CDR3 is TGTGCCAGCGCTAAGGAACAGCTTCGGGCAGATACGCAGTATTTT. Residues: CASAKEQLRADTQYF. V usage is TRBV5-6 and J usage is TRBJ2-3; D gene uncertain. Germline loops: CDR1 SGHDT, CDR2 YYEEEE. This CDR3 is built from 15 residues. Trimming removed 7 bases from V and 4 bases from J, with 19 bases in between.

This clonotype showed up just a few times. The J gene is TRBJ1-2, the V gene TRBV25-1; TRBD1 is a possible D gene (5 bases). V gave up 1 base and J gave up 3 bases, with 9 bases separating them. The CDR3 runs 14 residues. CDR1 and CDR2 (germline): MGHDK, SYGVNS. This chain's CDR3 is CASSESAGHYGYTF. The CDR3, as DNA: TGTGCCAGCAGTGAATCCGCAGGGCACTATGGCTACACCTTC.

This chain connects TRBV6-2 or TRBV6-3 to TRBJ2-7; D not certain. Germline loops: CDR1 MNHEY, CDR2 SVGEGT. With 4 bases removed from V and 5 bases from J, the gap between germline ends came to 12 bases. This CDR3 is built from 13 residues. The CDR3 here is CASSWTNRNEQYF. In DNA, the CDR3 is TGTGCCAGCAGTTGGACGAACCGGAACGAGCAGTACTTC.

CDR3 DNA sequence: TGTGCCAGCAGCTTGGGGGCAGGGATGGTCGAAAAACTGTTTTTT. Amino acids: CASSLGAGMVEKLFF. The chain employs TRBV5-4 and TRBJ1-4; a possible D gene is TRBD1 (5 bases). CDR3 length: 15 residues. V shed 0 bases and J shed 8 bases, with 14 bases lying between them. Germline CDR1 and CDR2: SGHNT and YYREEE (reference sequence). The full variable domain, rest sourced from reference TRBV5-4 and TRBJ1-4, is ETGVTQSPTHLIKTRGQQVTLRCSSQSGHNTVSWYQQALGQGPQFIFQYYREEENGRGNFPPRFSGLQFPNYSSELNVNALELDDSALYLCASSLGAGMVEKLFFGSGTQLSVL.

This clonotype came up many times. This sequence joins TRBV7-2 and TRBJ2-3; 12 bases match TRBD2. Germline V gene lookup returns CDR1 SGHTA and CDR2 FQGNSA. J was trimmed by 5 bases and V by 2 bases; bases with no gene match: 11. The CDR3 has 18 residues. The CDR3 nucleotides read TGTGCCAGCAGCTTAAGACTAGCGGGGGCGGGCCCAGGAGATACGCAGTATTTT. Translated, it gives CASSLRLAGAGPGDTQYF.

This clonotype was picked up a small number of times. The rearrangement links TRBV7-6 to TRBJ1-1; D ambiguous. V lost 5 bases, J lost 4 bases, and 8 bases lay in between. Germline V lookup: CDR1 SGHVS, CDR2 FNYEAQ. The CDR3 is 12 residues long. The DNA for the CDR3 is TGTGCCAGCAGCAACCTTCGCACTGAAGCTTTCTTT. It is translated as CASSNLRTEAFF.

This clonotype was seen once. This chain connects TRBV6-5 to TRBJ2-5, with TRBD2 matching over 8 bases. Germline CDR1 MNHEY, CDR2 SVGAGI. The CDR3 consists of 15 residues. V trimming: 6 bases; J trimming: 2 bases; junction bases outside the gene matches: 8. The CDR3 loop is CASRMGLEKQETQYF. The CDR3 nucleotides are TGTGCCAGCAGAATGGGACTAGAGAAGCAAGAGACCCAGTACTTC.

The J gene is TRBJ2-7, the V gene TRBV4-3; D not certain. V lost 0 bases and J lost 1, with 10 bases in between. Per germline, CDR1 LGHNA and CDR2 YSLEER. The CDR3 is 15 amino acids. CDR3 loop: CASSQDRTESYEQYF. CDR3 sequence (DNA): TGCGCCAGCAGCCAAGACCGGACCGAATCCTACGAGCAGTACTTC.

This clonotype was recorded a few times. The CDR3, as DNA: TGTGCCAGCAGCTTGGGGCAGGGGGCGAATTCTTATAATTCACCCCTCCACTTT. Protein sequence: CASSLGQGANSYNSPLHF. The chain has TRBV5-6 and TRBJ1-6, with 8 nucleotides matching TRBD1. This CDR3 has 18 residues. V dropped 0 bases and J dropped 4; count of bases not matched to a gene: 9. Germline-derived CDR1 and CDR2 are SGHDT and YYEEEE.

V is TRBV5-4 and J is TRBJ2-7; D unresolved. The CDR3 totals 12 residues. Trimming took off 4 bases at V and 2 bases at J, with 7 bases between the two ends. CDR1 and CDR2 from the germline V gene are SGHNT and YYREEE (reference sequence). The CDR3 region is CASSPQPYEQYF. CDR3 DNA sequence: TGTGCCAGCAGCCCACAGCCCTACGAGCAGTACTTC.

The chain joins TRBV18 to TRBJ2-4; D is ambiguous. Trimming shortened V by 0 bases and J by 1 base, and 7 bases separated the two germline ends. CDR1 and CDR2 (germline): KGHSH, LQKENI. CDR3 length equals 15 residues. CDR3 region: CASSPPKDAKNIQYF. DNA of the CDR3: TGTGCCAGCTCACCACCGAAAGACGCCAAAAACATTCAGTACTTC. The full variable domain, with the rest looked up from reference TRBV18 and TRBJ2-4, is NAGVMQNPRHLVRRRGQEARLRCSPMKGHSHVYWYRQLPEEGLKFMVYLQKENIIDESGMPKERFSAEFPKEGPSILRIQQVVRGDSAAYFCASSPPKDAKNIQYFGAGTRLSVL.

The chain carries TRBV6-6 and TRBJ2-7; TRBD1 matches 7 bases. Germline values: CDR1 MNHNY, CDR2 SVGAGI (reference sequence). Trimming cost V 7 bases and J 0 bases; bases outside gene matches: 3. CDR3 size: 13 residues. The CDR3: CASTGQFSYEQYF. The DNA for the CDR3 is TGTGCCAGCACGGGACAGTTCTCCTACGAGCAGTACTTC.

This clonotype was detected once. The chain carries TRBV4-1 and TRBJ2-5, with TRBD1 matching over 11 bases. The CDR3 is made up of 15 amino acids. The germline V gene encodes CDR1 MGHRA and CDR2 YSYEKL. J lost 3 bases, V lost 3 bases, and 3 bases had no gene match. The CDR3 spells CASSHPGQGEETQYF. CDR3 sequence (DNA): TGCGCCAGCAGCCACCCGGGACAGGGGGAAGAGACCCAGTACTTC.

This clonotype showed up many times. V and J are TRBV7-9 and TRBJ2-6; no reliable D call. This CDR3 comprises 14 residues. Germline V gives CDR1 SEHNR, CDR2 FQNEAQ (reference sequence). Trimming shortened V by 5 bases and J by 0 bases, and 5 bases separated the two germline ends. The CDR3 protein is CASSTNSGANVLTF. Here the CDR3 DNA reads TGTGCCAGCAGCACGAACTCTGGGGCCAACGTCCTGACTTTC.

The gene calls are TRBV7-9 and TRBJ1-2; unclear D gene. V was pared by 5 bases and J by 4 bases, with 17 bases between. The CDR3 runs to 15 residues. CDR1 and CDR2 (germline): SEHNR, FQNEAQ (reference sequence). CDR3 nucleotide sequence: TGTGCCAGCAGCCTGGGGTTTGAAACGACCTATGGCTACACCTTC. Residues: CASSLGFETTYGYTF.

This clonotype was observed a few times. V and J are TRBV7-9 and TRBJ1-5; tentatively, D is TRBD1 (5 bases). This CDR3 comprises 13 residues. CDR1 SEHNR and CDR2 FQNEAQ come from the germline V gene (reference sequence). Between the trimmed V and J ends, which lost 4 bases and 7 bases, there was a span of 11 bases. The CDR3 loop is CASSSGGEQPQHF. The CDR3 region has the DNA TGTGCCAGCAGCTCGGGGGGGGAGCAGCCCCAGCATTTT.

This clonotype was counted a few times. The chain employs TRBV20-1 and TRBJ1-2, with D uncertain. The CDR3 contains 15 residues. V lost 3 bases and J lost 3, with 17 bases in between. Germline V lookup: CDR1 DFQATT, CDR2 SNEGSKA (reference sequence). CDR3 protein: CSARVQSALDYGYTF. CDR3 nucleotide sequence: TGCAGTGCTAGGGTCCAGTCCGCTCTAGACTATGGCTACACCTTC.

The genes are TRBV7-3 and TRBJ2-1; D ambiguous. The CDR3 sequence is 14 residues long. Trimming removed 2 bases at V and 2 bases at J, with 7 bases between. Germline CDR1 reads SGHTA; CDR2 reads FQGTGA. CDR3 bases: TGTGCCAGCAGCTTAGCCACTACCTACAATGAGCAGTTCTTC. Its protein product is CASSLATTYNEQFF.

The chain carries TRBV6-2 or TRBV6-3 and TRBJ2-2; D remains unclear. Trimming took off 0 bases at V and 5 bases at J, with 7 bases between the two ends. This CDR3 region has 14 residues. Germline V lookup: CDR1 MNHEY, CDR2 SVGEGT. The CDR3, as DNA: TGTGCCAGCAGTTACTCAGGTCCTACCGGGGAGCTGTTTTTT. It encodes CASSYSGPTGELFF.

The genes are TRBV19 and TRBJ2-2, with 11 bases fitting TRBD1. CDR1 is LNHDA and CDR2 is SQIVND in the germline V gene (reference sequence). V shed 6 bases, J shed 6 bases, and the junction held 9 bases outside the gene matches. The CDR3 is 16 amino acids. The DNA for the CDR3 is TGTGCCAGTAGACCCGGACAGGGGGCATTATCCGGGGAGCTGTTTTTT. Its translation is CASRPGQGALSGELFF. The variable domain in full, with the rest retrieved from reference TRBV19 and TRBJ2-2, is DGGITQSPKYLFRKEGQNVTLSCEQNLNHDAMYWYRQDPGQGLRLIYYSQIVNDFQKGDIAEGYSVSREKKESFPLTVTSAQKNPTAFYLCASRPGQGALSGELFFGEGSRLTVL.

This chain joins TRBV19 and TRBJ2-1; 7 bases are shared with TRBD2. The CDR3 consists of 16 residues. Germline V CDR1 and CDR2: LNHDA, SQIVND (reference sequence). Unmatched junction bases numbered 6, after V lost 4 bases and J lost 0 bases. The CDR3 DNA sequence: TGTGCCAGTAGTAACCTAGCGGAAAGCTCCTACAATGAGCAGTTCTTC. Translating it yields CASSNLAESSYNEQFF.

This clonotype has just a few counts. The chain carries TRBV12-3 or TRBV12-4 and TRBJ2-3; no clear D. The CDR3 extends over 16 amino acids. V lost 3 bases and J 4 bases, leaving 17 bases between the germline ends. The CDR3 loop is CASSFVWSPEPDTQYF. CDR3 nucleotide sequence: TGTGCCAGCAGTTTCGTTTGGAGTCCAGAGCCAGATACGCAGTATTTT.